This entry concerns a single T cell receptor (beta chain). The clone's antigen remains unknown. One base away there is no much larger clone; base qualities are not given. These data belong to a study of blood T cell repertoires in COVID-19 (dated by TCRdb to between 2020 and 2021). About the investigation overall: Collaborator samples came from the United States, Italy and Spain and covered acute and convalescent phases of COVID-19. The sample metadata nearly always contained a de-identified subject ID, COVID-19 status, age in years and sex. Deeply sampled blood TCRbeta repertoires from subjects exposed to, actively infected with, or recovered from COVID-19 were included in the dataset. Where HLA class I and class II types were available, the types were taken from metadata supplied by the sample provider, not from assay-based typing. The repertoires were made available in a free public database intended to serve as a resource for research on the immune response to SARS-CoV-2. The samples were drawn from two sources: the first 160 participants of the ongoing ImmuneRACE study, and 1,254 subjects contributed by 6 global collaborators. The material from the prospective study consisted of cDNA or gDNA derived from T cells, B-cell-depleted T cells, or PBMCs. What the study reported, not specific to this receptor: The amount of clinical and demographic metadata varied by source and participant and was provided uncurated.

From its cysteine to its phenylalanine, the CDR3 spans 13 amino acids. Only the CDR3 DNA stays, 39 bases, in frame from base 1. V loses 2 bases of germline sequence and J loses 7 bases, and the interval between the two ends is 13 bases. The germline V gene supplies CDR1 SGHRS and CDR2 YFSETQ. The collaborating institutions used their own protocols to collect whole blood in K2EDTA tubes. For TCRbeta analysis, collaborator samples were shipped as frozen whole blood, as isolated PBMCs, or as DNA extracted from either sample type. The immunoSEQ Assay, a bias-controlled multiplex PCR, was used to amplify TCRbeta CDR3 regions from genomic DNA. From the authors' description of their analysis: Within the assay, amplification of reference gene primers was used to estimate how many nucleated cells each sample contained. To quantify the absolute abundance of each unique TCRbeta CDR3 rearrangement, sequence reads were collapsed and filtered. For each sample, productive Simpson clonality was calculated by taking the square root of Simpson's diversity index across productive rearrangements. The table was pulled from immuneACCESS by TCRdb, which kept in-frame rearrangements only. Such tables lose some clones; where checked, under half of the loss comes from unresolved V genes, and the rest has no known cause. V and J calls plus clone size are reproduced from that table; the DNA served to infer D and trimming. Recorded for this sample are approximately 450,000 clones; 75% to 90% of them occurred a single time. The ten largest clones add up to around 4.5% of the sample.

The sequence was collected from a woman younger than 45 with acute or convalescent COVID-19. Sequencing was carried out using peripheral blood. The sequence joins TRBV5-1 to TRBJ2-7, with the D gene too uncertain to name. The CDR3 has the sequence CASSFSSASEQYF. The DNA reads TGCGCCAGCAGCTTTTCATCAGCTAGTGAGCAGTACTTC.